In this sample, the clone carrying this T cell receptor beta chain turned up a few times. Its cognate antigen is unknown. The CDR3 length is 15 residues. Trimming removed 2 bases from V and 0 bases from J, with 8 bases in between. The source of the sample is a study of early T cells in non-severe SARS-CoV-2 infection. Looking at the study overall: Bulk RNA from unsorted whole blood was sequenced; chains were unpaired.

TCRdb re-analysed the 5' RACE reads in MiXCR, keeping a single row per CDR3 protein. The sample lists around 58,000 distinct CDR3 sequences; about 15% were seen once. Study results and limitations: In VDJdb matching, anti-spike CD8 responses were favored while private and CD4 specificities went missing.

The chain employs TRBV12-3 or TRBV12-4 and TRBJ1-3; tentative D call: TRBD1 (5 bases). Sequenced here: whole blood, sampled at baseline. This TCR came from an adult who was a healthcare worker with PCR-confirmed SARS-CoV-2 infection or an uninfected control (not recorded which). CDR3 loop: CASSLNGGSGNTIYF. DNA for the CDR3: TGTGCCAGCAGTTTAAATGGGGGCTCTGGAAACACCATATATTTT.